Listed below are T cell receptor beta chains from one sample, sequenced in a study of human T cells and chemical hapten exposure. TCRdb re-derived calls from the RACE reads in MiXCR, one entry per CDR3 protein. The sample lists 95,000 to 150,000 distinct CDR3 sequences; approximately 13% were seen once. The sequencing here drew on whole blood, taken in connection with sensitization to the hapten diphenylcyclopropenone (DPC). These receptors all stem from a man between 18 and 35 years old with alopecia areata. Some clones in this sample may be carry-over from other donors' samples. The conserved cysteine and the conserved F or W are not part of the CDR3 here. Size is stated for part of the rows, as once, few or many counts, or as a class when the clone is expanded.

>14|.|TRBV3-1
ASSPGGGGTGTEAF
>14|many|TRBV28
ASSPKTGLRTGELF
>11|.|TRBV6-5
ASGWGYQETQY
>13|.|TRBV7-2
ASTPLKASYNEQF
>11|few|TRBV3-1
ASSQEGVEKLF
>11|.|TRBV19
ASRQGASDTQY
>12|few|TRBV7-9
ASSLSRGYETQY
>18|few|TRBV5-1
ASSLSLRGRDYSGANVLT
>11|few|TRBV4-3
ASSQDLQGEAF
>11|.|TRBV6-2/TRBV6-3
ASGVFVNQPQH
>14|few|TRBV12-3/TRBV12-4
ASSAFPGKSNSPLH
>12|.|TRBV20-1
SASSGRELYEQY
>12|.|TRBV4-1
ASSAQGRRETQY
>10|few|TRBV20-1
SPGGGNSPLH
>12|.|TRBV6-6
ASSLVTTTGELF
>14|few|TRBV6-5
ASTQKKTANTGELF
>12|few|TRBV20-1
SARRTGDNSPLH
>13|many|TRBV7-6
ASSLGPPLNYGYT
>11|.|TRBV3-1
ASGGTFTYEQY
>11|many|TRBV12-3/TRBV12-4
ASSTQGGNTIY
>13|many|TRBV20-1
SASGLAGGADTQY
>11|many|TRBV19
ASPARNTGELF
>9|few|TRBV21-1
ASKAGREAF
>14|many|TRBV18
ASSPGTPTGHQPQH
>11|few|TRBV19
ASSSPANYGYT
>13|.|TRBV13
ASSLGTSINYGYT
>14|few|TRBV6-5
ASRAGNSYSNQPQH
>11|few|TRBV6-2/TRBV6-3
ASSYTTMDGYT
>11|.|TRBV6-6
ASSSSDGATIY
>13|few|TRBV11-2
ASSLLRGGRETQY
>13|.|TRBV12-3/TRBV12-4
ASSLDRSSEETQY
>15|.|TRBV4-1
ASNPVSTGGRREKLF
>12|many|TRBV12-3/TRBV12-4
ASSSFRSFYGYT
>11|few|TRBV7-2
ASSLGPDGELF
>11|.|TRBV7-2
ASSSTGLYGYT
>12|few|TRBV7-2
ASSLSTGRNTIY
>13|few|TRBV7-8
ASSLGDGGLYEQY
>12|.|TRBV29-1
SVEEQNSIYGYT
>12|.|TRBV24-1
ATSDLGQGALTF
>14|few|TRBV27
ASSLAGLAGQVEQF
>9|.|TRBV20-1
SARDEGEAF
>11|.|TRBV10-3
AISEAGPNEAF